The sequence of this T cell receptor (beta chain) was determined in a study of blood T cell repertoires in COVID-19. Germline lookup yields CDR1 MDHEN and CDR2 SYDVKM. Trimming took 5 bases from V and 2 from J; bases not matched to a gene: 5. This CDR3 comprises 15 residues. The repertoire was sequenced with immunoSEQ multiplex PCR; TCRdb's copy has only in-frame clones and lacks some. The sample holds about 85,000 clones, around 80% seen once. Sequenced material: peripheral blood. The chain has TRBV28 and TRBJ2-5; 10 bases agree with TRBD2. The clonotype originates from a woman of 80 years or more with acute or convalescent COVID-19. In DNA form, the CDR3 reads TGTGCCAGCAGTATTACTAGCGGGATTCAAGAGACCCAGTACTTC. Amino acids: CASSITSGIQETQYF.